The 19 T cell receptor beta chains in this list originate from one sample, sequenced in a study of T cells in tuberculosis. Here immunoSEQ multiplex PCR was the method, and the copy in TCRdb shows in-frame clones only, minus some. Among 29,000 or so clones, about 90% were seen once, and the ten largest hold 6.8%. Time point here: new active TB diagnosis, blood taken before or within 7 days of starting treatment. The sample here was PBMCs, taken at tuberculosis diagnosis. Receptors were obtained from an adult with tuberculosis.

The CDR3 DNA is TGTGCCAGCAGCGTAGACGGCGGGAGCTACGAGCAGTACTTC. It is translated as CASSVDGGSYEQYF. J is TRBJ2-7 and V is TRBV9; 7 nucleotides match TRBD2. Germline assignment: CDR1 SGDLS and CDR2 YYNGEE. The junction had 3 bases not matched to a gene; V was cut back by 0 bases and J by 3 bases. CDR3 length: 14 amino acids.

The rearrangement links TRBV4-2 to TRBJ1-1; TRBD1 aligns across 9 bases. V trimming: 0 bases; J trimming: 4 bases; junction bases outside the gene matches: 3. This CDR3 has 15 amino acids. Germline CDR1 reads LGHNA; CDR2 reads YNFKEQ. CDR3 nucleotides: TGTGCCAGCAGCCAAGACTCGGGACAGGGCACTGAAGCTTTCTTT. It codes for CASSQDSGQGTEAFF.

This clone occurred once. The chain carries TRBV9 and TRBJ2-1; 9 bases map to TRBD2. The CDR3 sequence is 15 residues long. The germline V gene has CDR1 SGDLS and CDR2 YYNGEE. V gave up 0 bases and J gave up 3 bases; unmatched junction bases: 1. CDR3 bases: TGTGCCAGCAGCGTAGGACTAGCGGTCTACAATGAGCAGTTCTTC. The encoded protein is CASSVGLAVYNEQFF.

The chain couples TRBV21-1 to TRBJ1-2. TRBV21-1 is listed as a pseudogene. The CDR3 runs to 16 residues. CDR3 residues: CASSKKGGTWGYGYTF. The CDR3 DNA reads TGTGCCAGCAGCAAAAAGGGGGGGACTTGGGGCTATGGCTACACCTTC.

The rearrangement joins TRBV5-4 to TRBJ1-1; D perhaps matches TRBD1 (5 bases). CDR1 SGHNT and CDR2 YYREEE come from the germline V gene (reference sequence). The CDR3 is 16 residues long. Trimming shortened V by 3 bases and J by 3 bases, and 18 bases separated the two germline ends. Written as DNA, the CDR3 is TGTGCCAGCAGCTCCGAGGGACTGAGAGCGCACACTGAAGCTTTCTTT. Amino acid sequence: CASSSEGLRAHTEAFF.

V gene TRBV7-6 combines with J gene TRBJ2-1; 8 nucleotides align to TRBD2. V dropped 2 bases and J dropped 2; count of bases not matched to a gene: 5. Germline V CDR1 and CDR2: SGHVS, FNYEAQ. The CDR3 is 16 residues long. The CDR3 region is CASSLIAGLTYNEQFF. In DNA form, the CDR3 reads TGTGCCAGCAGCTTAATAGCGGGATTAACCTACAATGAGCAGTTCTTC.

The V and J genes are TRBV7-2 and TRBJ1-5; tentatively, D is TRBD1 (6 bases). The CDR3 totals 17 residues. The ends were cut back, 2 bases at V and 0 bases at J, with 14 bases in the middle. Per germline, CDR1 SGHTA and CDR2 FQGNSA. CDR3 sequence (DNA): TGTGCCAGCAGCTTATACCCCCGACAGGTTAGCAATCAGCCCCAGCATTTT. Its translation is CASSLYPRQVSNQPQHF.

V and J are TRBV11-2 and TRBJ2-1; D gene ambiguous. Trimming removed 2 bases from V and 10 bases from J, with 6 bases in between. CDR3 length: 11 amino acids. CDR1 is SGHAT and CDR2 is FQNNGV in the germline V gene. The CDR3 sequence: CASSLPPEQFF. CDR3 DNA: TGTGCCAGCAGCTTACCCCCAGAGCAGTTCTTC. Combining the CDR3 with reference TRBV11-2 and TRBJ2-1 gives the whole variable domain EAGVAQSPRYKIIEKRQSVAFWCNPISGHATLYWYQQILGQGPKLLIQFQNNGVVDDSQLPKDRFSAERLKGVDSTLKIQPAKLEDSAVYLCASSLPPEQFFGPGTRLTVL.

The rearrangement uses TRBV5-6 and TRBJ1-5; unclear D gene. Germline-derived CDR1 and CDR2 are SGHDT and YYEEEE. The CDR3 contains 15 residues. The V end lost 5 bases, the J end lost 8 bases, and 20 bases lay between the germline ends. CDR3: CASRVPNGRPEPQHF. The CDR3 coding sequence is TGTGCCAGCAGGGTACCAAATGGGAGGCCGGAGCCCCAGCATTTT.

The chain has TRBV19 and TRBJ2-7; TRBD1 is a possible D gene (6 bases). The CDR3 is made up of 14 amino acids. The germline CDR1 and CDR2 sequences are LNHDA and SQIVND (reference sequence). With 2 bases removed from V and 4 bases from J, the gap between germline ends came to 12 bases. In nucleotides, the CDR3 is TGTGCCAGTAGTATAAAAGGACAGATTTACGAGCAGTACTTC. Its translation: CASSIKGQIYEQYF. The whole variable domain, remainder taken from reference TRBV19 and TRBJ2-7, is DGGITQSPKYLFRKEGQNVTLSCEQNLNHDAMYWYRQDPGQGLRLIYYSQIVNDFQKGDIAEGYSVSREKKESFPLTVTSAQKNPTAFYLCASSIKGQIYEQYFGPGTRLTVT.

This clone was seen a handful of times. V and J are TRBV9 and TRBJ1-2; no definite D call. This CDR3 is built from 11 residues. Trimming removed 3 bases from V and 5 bases from J, with 5 bases in between. Germline V gene data show CDR1 as SGDLS and CDR2 as YYNGEE. The CDR3 DNA is TGTGCCAGCAGCGCGGGGTATGGCTACACCTTC. It codes for CASSAGYGYTF.

The rearrangement joins TRBV30 to TRBJ2-1; TRBD2 aligns across 7 bases. Germline CDR1 and CDR2: GTSNPN and SVGIG (reference sequence). The junction had 11 bases not matched to a gene; V was cut back by 2 bases and J by 7 bases. The CDR3 has 15 amino acids. CDR3 sequence (DNA): TGTGCCTGGAGTCTCCTAGCGGTCCCAGGTAATGAGCAGTTCTTC. The encoded protein is CAWSLLAVPGNEQFF.

This clone was detected only a few times. The chain employs TRBV10-1 and TRBJ1-3; maybe TRBD1 (5 bases). Germline V CDR1 and CDR2: WNHNN, SYGVQD (reference sequence). This CDR3 comprises 15 residues. Trimming removed 6 bases from V and 6 bases from J, with 18 bases in between. Here the CDR3 reads CASSPAGLGENTIYF. CDR3 nucleotide sequence: TGCGCCAGCAGCCCAGCGGGGCTTGGTGAAAACACCATATATTTT.

This chain uses TRBV2 with TRBJ1-2; TRBD1 matches 8 bases. CDR1 and CDR2 (germline): SNHLY, FYNNEI. CDR3 length: 16 residues. The V gene end was trimmed by 3 bases and the J gene end by 5 bases; junction bases not matched to a gene: 11. CDR3 nucleotides: TGTGCCAGCAGTGACTTGGGACAGGATCATCGTTATGGCTACACCTTC. It yields the protein CASSDLGQDHRYGYTF. The variable domain in full, completed from reference TRBV2 and TRBJ1-2, reads EPEVTQTPSHQVTQMGQEVILRCVPISNHLYFYWYRQILGQKVEFLVSFYNNEISEKSEIFDDQFSVERPDGSNFTLKIRSTKLEDSAMYFCASSDLGQDHRYGYTFGSGTRLTVV.

The CDR3 reads CASSPRQGFEKLFF. The CDR3 DNA reads TGTGCCAGCAGCCCGAGGCAGGGGTTTGAAAAACTGTTTTTT. This chain links TRBV6-1 with TRBJ1-4; D may be TRBD1 (6 bases). The ends were cut back, 6 bases at V and 7 bases at J, with 15 bases in the middle. Germline V gene data show CDR1 as MNHNS and CDR2 as SASEGT. The CDR3 is made up of 14 amino acids.

This chain uses TRBV27 with TRBJ2-1, with no clear D. V was shortened by 2 bases and J by 6 bases, with 11 bases between the two germline ends. CDR1 MNHEY and CDR2 SMNVEV come from the germline V gene (reference sequence). The CDR3 covers 14 residues. The CDR3 bases are TGTGCCAGCAGTTTACAGTCTACTATCAATGAGCAGTTCTTC. Amino acid sequence: CASSLQSTINEQFF.

The chain is built from TRBV18 and TRBJ2-1, with TRBD1 matching over 10 bases. From germline, CDR1 is KGHSH and CDR2 LQKENI. The CDR3 is made up of 16 amino acids. After removal of 0 bases from V and 8 bases from J, the junction contained 7 bases not matched to a gene. The CDR3 sequence: CASSPPRQGALDEQFF. In DNA form, the CDR3 reads TGTGCCAGCTCACCACCCCGACAGGGGGCGCTTGATGAGCAGTTCTTC.

This clone was recorded once. This sequence joins TRBV9 and TRBJ1-5; 10 positions match TRBD1. J was trimmed by 10 bases and V by 3 bases; bases with no gene match: 10. Germline values: CDR1 SGDLS, CDR2 YYNGEE. The CDR3 is made up of 15 amino acids. DNA of the CDR3: TGTGCCAGCAGCGCATCGGGACAGGGGTTCCAACCCCAGCATTTT. Translated: CASSASGQGFQPQHF. Using reference TRBV9 and TRBJ1-5 for the parts outside the CDR3, the full variable domain is DSGVTQTPKHLITATGQRVTLRCSPRSGDLSVYWYQQSLDQGLQFLIQYYNGEERAKGNILERFSAQQFPDLHSELNLSSLELGDSALYFCASSASGQGFQPQHFGDGTRLSIL.

This clone was observed a single time. CDR3 sequence reads: CASSQAEGVGEQYF. CDR3 nucleotide sequence: TGCGCCAGCAGCCAAGCCGAGGGAGTGGGCGAGCAGTACTTC. The chain has TRBV4-1 and TRBJ2-7; D possibly corresponds to TRBD2 (5 bases). The V gene lost 1 base and the J gene lost 6 bases, with 13 bases spanning the gap. The CDR3 length is 14 residues. CDR1 MGHRA and CDR2 YSYEKL come from the germline V gene.